A single sample is the source of the 9 T cell receptor beta chains below, sequenced in a study of blood T cell repertoires in COVID-19. Only in-frame clones appear in the TCRdb table, and some are missing; sequencing was by immunoSEQ multiplex PCR. The sample includes hundreds of thousands of clones, about 90% seen only once; the top ten take over 3%. The sequencing sample was made of PBMCs or T cells enriched from blood (not recorded which). These receptors all come from a woman aged 45 to 65 in a cohort exposed to, infected with or recovered from COVID-19 (not recorded which).

This chain joins TRBV12-5 and TRBJ2-3, with TRBD1 matching 7 bases. The CDR3 has 15 amino acids. CDR1 is LGHNT, CDR2 FRNRAP, per germline. Trimming removed 5 bases from V and 6 bases from J; junction bases left unmatched: 11. The CDR3 protein is CASGPGQVRVDTQYF. The DNA for the CDR3 is TGTGCTAGTGGTCCCGGACAGGTCCGGGTTGATACGCAGTATTTT.

The chain couples TRBV6-2 or TRBV6-3 to TRBJ1-5, with TRBD1 matching 8 bases. Trimming at V came to 6 bases and at J to 7 bases, leaving 11 bases not matched to a gene. The CDR3 contains 15 residues. CDR1 MNHEY and CDR2 SVGEGT come from the germline V gene. The CDR3, as DNA: TGTGCCAGCAGCCCGGTAATCACAGGGGGACAGCCCCAGCATTTT. It is translated as CASSPVITGGQPQHF.

The gene calls are TRBV15 and TRBJ1-6; 8 positions match TRBD1. From germline, CDR1 is LNHNV and CDR2 YYDKDF (reference sequence). This CDR3 contains 16 residues. V trimming: 6 bases; J trimming: 8 bases; junction bases outside the gene matches: 12. The CDR3 bases are TGTGCCACCAGGCGACAGGGGAGTGGAAAGGATTCACCCCTCCACTTT. Its protein product is CATRRQGSGKDSPLHF.

The J gene is TRBJ1-5, the V gene TRBV28; D is uncertain. Germline-derived CDR1 and CDR2 are MDHEN and SYDVKM. Trimming removed 9 bases from V and 2 bases from J, with 17 bases in between. The CDR3 loop spans 15 amino acids. Here the CDR3 DNA reads TGTGCCAGTAAGGTCGGCGGACTCCGCAATCAGCCCCAGCATTTT. Translated, it gives CASKVGGLRNQPQHF.

This clone has only a few counts. The rearrangement links TRBV29-1 to TRBJ2-1, with 10 bases lining up with TRBD1. Germline CDR1 reads SQVTM; CDR2 reads ANQGSEA. The CDR3 has 12 residues. V lost 6 bases to trimming and J lost 10 bases; unmatched junction nucleotides: 6. DNA of the CDR3: TGCAGCGTCCCGAGGGGACAGGGGGAGCAGTTCTTC. It translates to CSVPRGQGEQFF.

The chain recombines TRBV10-3 with TRBJ2-2, with TRBD1 matching over 9 bases. Germline V CDR1 and CDR2: ENHRY, SYGVKD. This CDR3 region has 12 residues. After removal of 11 bases from V and 6 bases from J, the junction contained 4 bases not matched to a gene. CDR3 nucleotide sequence: TGTGCCGTCTGGACAGGGGCCGGGGAGCTGTTTTTT. Translation gives CAVWTGAGELFF.

The rearrangement uses TRBV4-3 and TRBJ2-2, with 8 bases identical to TRBD2. The CDR3 spans 16 residues. J was trimmed by 6 bases and V by 1 base; bases with no gene match: 7. Germline-derived CDR1 and CDR2 are LGHNA and YSLEER. The CDR3 nucleotides are TGCGCCAGCAGCCAAGCACCCGGGACTAGTCCCGGGGAGCTGTTTTTT. As protein: CASSQAPGTSPGELFF.

The chain combines TRBV7-9 with TRBJ1-5; TRBD1 matches at 7 bases. Germline assignment: CDR1 SEHNR and CDR2 FQNEAQ (reference sequence). V lost 4 bases and J lost 6; bases outside the gene matches: 6. The length of the CDR3 is 14 residues. The CDR3 loop is CASSSQQGLQPQHF. CDR3 coding DNA: TGTGCCAGCAGCTCCCAACAGGGGCTTCAGCCCCAGCATTTT.

The chain employs TRBV4-2 and TRBJ1-1; D is perhaps TRBD1 (5 bases). Trimming took 2 bases from V and 3 from J, leaving 7 bases between them. Germline CDR1 is LGHNA and CDR2 is YNFKEQ. This CDR3 is built from 13 residues. CDR3 loop: CASSQPRDTEAFF. CDR3 bases: TGTGCCAGCAGCCAACCCAGGGACACTGAAGCTTTCTTT.